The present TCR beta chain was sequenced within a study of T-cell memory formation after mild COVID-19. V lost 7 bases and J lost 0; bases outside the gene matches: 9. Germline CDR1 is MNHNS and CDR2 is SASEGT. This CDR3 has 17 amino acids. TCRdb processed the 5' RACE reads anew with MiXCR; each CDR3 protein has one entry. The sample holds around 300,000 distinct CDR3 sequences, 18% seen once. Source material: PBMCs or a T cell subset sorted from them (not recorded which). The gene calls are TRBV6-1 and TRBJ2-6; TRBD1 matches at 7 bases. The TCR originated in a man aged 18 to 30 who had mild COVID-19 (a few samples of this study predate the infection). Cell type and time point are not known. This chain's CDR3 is CASTEPGQSSGANVLTF. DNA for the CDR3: TGTGCCAGCACCGAACCGGGACAGAGCTCTGGGGCCAACGTCCTGACTTTC.